These 24 T cell receptor beta chains were all obtained from the same sample, sequenced in a study of CD8 T cells in Susac syndrome. RNA amounts of roughly 0.45 to 1 ug underwent reverse transcription with random hexamers. MiXCR was run by TCRdb on the immunoSEQ multiplex PCR reads, yielding one entry per CDR3 protein. The sample lists about 76,000 distinct CDR3 sequences, approximately 95% occurring once. Material for sequencing was CD8+ T cells from PBMCs. The receptors stem from a human donor with Susac syndrome.

V is TRBV5-1 and J is TRBJ2-2, with D maybe TRBD1 (5 bases). There are 14 residues in the CDR3. Germline V gene sequence: CDR1 SGHRS, CDR2 YFSETQ. Trimming removed 3 bases at V and 6 bases at J, with 12 bases between. The CDR3: CASSSTGYPGELFF. The CDR3 bases are TGCGCCAGCAGCTCAACAGGTTATCCCGGGGAGCTGTTTTTT.

The chain is built from TRBV28 and TRBJ2-6; unclear D gene. CDR3 length: 15 residues. V gave up 7 bases and J gave up 0 bases, with 10 bases separating them. Per germline, CDR1 MDHEN and CDR2 SYDVKM. The CDR3 region has the DNA TGTGCCAGCATCCCGAGCGACTCTGGGGCCAACGTCCTGACTTTC. Translation gives CASIPSDSGANVLTF. The variable domain in full, with the rest retrieved from reference TRBV28 and TRBJ2-6, is DVKVTQSSRYLVKRTGEKVFLECVQDMDHENMFWYRQDPGLGLRLIYFSYDVKMKEKGDIPEGYSVSREKKERFSLILESASTNQTSMYLCASIPSDSGANVLTFGAGSRLTVL.

The rearrangement uses TRBV3-1 and TRBJ1-1; a possible D gene is TRBD1 (5 bases). The V end was cut by 1 base, the J end by 0 bases, with 9 bases between. Germline assignment: CDR1 LGHDT and CDR2 YNNKEL (reference sequence). CDR3 length: 15 residues. The CDR3 DNA follows: TGTGCCAGCAGCCAAGCCGACAGTATGAACACTGAAGCTTTCTTT. Translated, it gives CASSQADSMNTEAFF. The full variable domain, rest sourced from reference TRBV3-1 and TRBJ1-1, is DTAVSQTPKYLVTQMGNDKSIKCEQNLGHDTMYWYKQDSKKFLKIMFSYNNKELIINETVPNRFSPKSPDKAHLNLHINSLELGDSAVYFCASSQADSMNTEAFFGQGTRLTVV.

The rearrangement joins TRBV6-6 to TRBJ2-3, with D uncertain. V was pared by 2 bases and J by 2 bases, with 14 bases between. The CDR3 is 16 amino acids. The germline gives CDR1 MNHNY, CDR2 SVGAGI (reference sequence). The CDR3 DNA follows: TGTGCCAGCAGTTACGGCCAGCAGCAACCCACAGATACGCAGTATTTT. Residues: CASSYGQQQPTDTQYF.

This rearrangement joins TRBV11-2 to TRBJ2-1; possible D gene TRBD1, 6 bases. From germline, CDR1 is SGHAT and CDR2 FQNNGV. This CDR3 contains 14 residues. The germline V and J ends were trimmed by 6 bases and 1 base, with 10 bases remaining between them. DNA of the CDR3: TGTGCCAGCAGTACAGGGCAATCCTACAATGAGCAGTTCTTC. Amino acids: CASSTGQSYNEQFF. Complete variable domain (other parts from reference TRBV11-2 and TRBJ2-1): EAGVAQSPRYKIIEKRQSVAFWCNPISGHATLYWYQQILGQGPKLLIQFQNNGVVDDSQLPKDRFSAERLKGVDSTLKIQPAKLEDSAVYLCASSTGQSYNEQFFGPGTRLTVL.

V and J are TRBV5-4 and TRBJ2-7; D assignment may be TRBD1 or TRBD2 (6 bases each). Per the germline V gene, CDR1 is SGHNT and CDR2 is YYREEE (reference sequence). This CDR3 has 13 residues. Trimming pared 6 bases from V and 6 bases from J, leaving 16 bases between. DNA for the CDR3: TGTGCCAGCAACGACGGAGGGGGGCGCGAGCAGTACTTC. It specifies CASNDGGGREQYF.

The rearrangement uses TRBV19 and TRBJ1-1; D is possibly TRBD1 (5 bases). CDR1 LNHDA and CDR2 SQIVND come from the germline V gene (reference sequence). The length of the CDR3 is 12 residues. V dropped 9 bases and J dropped 0 bases, with 8 bases sitting between them. DNA of the CDR3: TGTGCCAGCATGGGGGTGAACACTGAAGCTTTCTTT. Its protein is CASMGVNTEAFF.

The chain uses TRBV5-1 and TRBJ2-1; 8 bases match TRBD1. The V gene's germline CDR1 is SGHRS and CDR2 YFSETQ. This CDR3 is 16 amino acids long. V lost 5 bases to trimming and J lost 7 bases; unmatched junction nucleotides: 14. In DNA, the CDR3 is TGCGCCAGCAGAACAACCTCGGGACAGGCCATAAATGAGCAGTTCTTC. Translating gives CASRTTSGQAINEQFF.

V and J are TRBV29-1 and TRBJ2-1; TRBD2 aligns across 7 bases. The CDR3 totals 15 residues. Per germline, CDR1 SQVTM and CDR2 ANQGSEA. J gave up 0 bases and V 4 bases, and 6 bases lay outside the gene matches. The CDR3 region is CSVGAGALSYNEQFF. For the CDR3, the DNA is TGCAGCGTTGGCGCGGGAGCCCTCTCCTACAATGAGCAGTTCTTC.

This clonotype was found a few times. The chain couples TRBV20-1 to TRBJ2-7, with 8 positions matching TRBD2. CDR1 DFQATT and CDR2 SNEGSKA come from the germline V gene (reference sequence). V shed 4 bases, J shed 6 bases, and the junction held 5 bases outside the gene matches. The CDR3 runs 12 residues. The CDR3 DNA sequence: TGCAGTGCTACGGGGGGGCCGGGCGAGCAGTACTTC. This codes for CSATGGPGEQYF.

The chain has TRBV2 and TRBJ1-5; 8 bases are a match to TRBD1. This CDR3 contains 13 residues. V lost 9 bases to trimming and J lost 6 bases; unmatched junction nucleotides: 7. The germline V gene has CDR1 SNHLY and CDR2 FYNNEI. CDR3 sequence reads: CASNRGFSQPQHF. The CDR3 DNA follows: TGTGCCAGTAACAGGGGGTTCTCTCAGCCCCAGCATTTT.

The V and J genes are TRBV20-1 and TRBJ2-3, with 8 bases fitting TRBD2. This CDR3 has 14 amino acids. V shed 3 bases and J 2 bases; nucleotides not matched to a gene: 4. The germline V gene has CDR1 DFQATT and CDR2 SNEGSKA (reference sequence). In nucleotides, the CDR3 is TGCAGTGCTAGCGGGGGGGGATACACAGATACGCAGTATTTT. This encodes CSASGGGYTDTQYF.

This CDR3 is CASSLGDRASYEQYF. The CDR3 DNA follows: TGTGCCAGCAGCTTAGGTGATAGGGCATCCTACGAGCAGTACTTC. The J gene is TRBJ2-7, the V gene TRBV11-2; no firm D call. The CDR3 loop spans 15 amino acids. With 1 base removed from V and 1 base from J, the gap between germline ends came to 11 bases. From germline, CDR1 is SGHAT and CDR2 FQNNGV. The full variable domain, rest sourced from reference TRBV11-2 and TRBJ2-7, is EAGVAQSPRYKIIEKRQSVAFWCNPISGHATLYWYQQILGQGPKLLIQFQNNGVVDDSQLPKDRFSAERLKGVDSTLKIQPAKLEDSAVYLCASSLGDRASYEQYFGPGTRLTVT.

The genes are TRBV11-2 and TRBJ2-1; the D gene is possibly TRBD1 (6 bases). Germline loops: CDR1 SGHAT, CDR2 FQNNGV. The CDR3 totals 16 residues. V gave up 1 base and J gave up 2 bases, with 12 bases separating them. This chain's CDR3 is CASSLVGGWPYNEQFF. CDR3 in DNA: TGTGCCAGCAGCTTAGTTGGGGGCTGGCCCTACAATGAGCAGTTCTTC. Supplemented by reference TRBV11-2 and TRBJ2-1, the full variable domain reads EAGVAQSPRYKIIEKRQSVAFWCNPISGHATLYWYQQILGQGPKLLIQFQNNGVVDDSQLPKDRFSAERLKGVDSTLKIQPAKLEDSAVYLCASSLVGGWPYNEQFFGPGTRLTVL.

This clonotype was seen a single time. The chain has TRBV14 and TRBJ2-7, with D possibly TRBD2 on 5 matching bases. The CDR3 length is 14 residues. CDR1 and CDR2 from the germline V gene are SGHDN and FVKESK. V was trimmed by 4 bases and J by 2 bases, leaving 12 bases between them. The CDR3 region is CASSPGVVTYEQYF. The DNA for the CDR3 is TGTGCCAGCAGCCCCGGGGTCGTAACCTACGAGCAGTACTTC.

This clonotype turned up a few times. As DNA, the CDR3 is TGCAGTGCCCGATTCCCGGGACTAGCGCCTTACGAGCAGTACTTC. It is translated as CSARFPGLAPYEQYF. J is TRBJ2-7 and V is TRBV20-1; 10 bases are shared with TRBD2. Germline CDR1 DFQATT, CDR2 SNEGSKA (reference sequence). The trim removed 6 bases at V and 4 bases at J, leaving 12 bases unmatched. The CDR3 extends over 15 amino acids.

This clonotype occurred once. The V and J genes are TRBV4-1 and TRBJ2-1; tentatively, D is TRBD1 (5 bases). V gave up 4 bases and J gave up 13 bases, with 14 bases separating them. Germline lookup yields CDR1 MGHRA and CDR2 YSYEKL. The length of the CDR3 is 12 residues. The CDR3 is CASSPGTGTQFF. The CDR3 bases are TGCGCCAGCAGCCCAGGCACAGGAACTCAGTTCTTC.

The genes are TRBV5-6 and TRBJ2-1; unclear D gene. The CDR3 runs 11 residues. Trimming shortened V by 4 bases and J by 9 bases, and 8 bases separated the two germline ends. From germline, CDR1 is SGHDT and CDR2 YYEEEE. The chain's CDR3 is CASSLRREQFF. The CDR3 bases are TGTGCCAGCAGCCTGAGACGTGAGCAGTTCTTC.

The gene calls are TRBV6-1 and TRBJ2-7, with a weak D call TRBD1 (6 bases). V gave up 2 bases and J gave up 6 bases, with 11 bases separating them. Germline CDR1 reads MNHNS; CDR2 reads SASEGT. The CDR3 length is 13 residues. DNA for the CDR3: TGTGCCAGCAGTGAAACCCGGACAGTCGAGCAGTACTTC. It is translated as CASSETRTVEQYF.

V gene TRBV5-4 combines with J gene TRBJ1-1, with 7 bases aligning to TRBD1. The CDR3 length is 14 residues. The germline CDR1 and CDR2 sequences are SGHNT and YYREEE (reference sequence). V lost 4 bases and J lost 2; bases outside the gene matches: 5. Here the CDR3 reads CASSEQGTNTEAFF. For the CDR3, the DNA is TGTGCCAGCAGCGAACAGGGGACCAACACTGAAGCTTTCTTT.

The gene calls are TRBV5-1 and TRBJ2-1; D may be TRBD1 (6 bases). Deletions cut 5 bases from V and 3 bases from J, with 15 bases between. Germline V gene data show CDR1 as SGHRS and CDR2 as YFSETQ. The CDR3 contains 15 residues. For the CDR3, the DNA is TGCGCCAGCAGAGTGGCAGGGGACCTCTACAATGAGCAGTTCTTC. This sequence encodes CASRVAGDLYNEQFF.

The rearrangement links TRBV27 to TRBJ1-6; D may be TRBD1 (5 bases). Germline loops: CDR1 MNHEY, CDR2 SMNVEV (reference sequence). CDR3 length: 14 amino acids. V was trimmed by 3 bases and J by 7 bases, leaving 10 bases between them. In nucleotides, the CDR3 is TGTGCCAGCAGTTTCGTGGGGGACAATTCACCCCTCCACTTT. This gives the protein CASSFVGDNSPLHF.

This clonotype has a single count. This sequence joins TRBV14 and TRBJ1-1; D is ambiguous. Germline CDR1 SGHDN, CDR2 FVKESK. V dropped 3 bases and J dropped 0 bases, with 14 bases sitting between them. CDR3 length equals 16 residues. The CDR3 loop reads CASSHSRRYMNTEAFF. In DNA, the CDR3 is TGTGCCAGCAGCCATTCCAGACGGTACATGAACACTGAAGCTTTCTTT.

The J gene is TRBJ2-1, the V gene TRBV6-4; a weak D match, TRBD1 (6 bases). There are 14 residues in the CDR3. Germline CDR1 and CDR2: MRHNA and SNTAGT. The ends were cut back, 2 bases at V and 4 bases at J, with 9 bases in the middle. DNA for the CDR3: TGTGCCAGCAGTGACGGGACAAATTACAATGAGCAGTTCTTC. Its protein is CASSDGTNYNEQFF.